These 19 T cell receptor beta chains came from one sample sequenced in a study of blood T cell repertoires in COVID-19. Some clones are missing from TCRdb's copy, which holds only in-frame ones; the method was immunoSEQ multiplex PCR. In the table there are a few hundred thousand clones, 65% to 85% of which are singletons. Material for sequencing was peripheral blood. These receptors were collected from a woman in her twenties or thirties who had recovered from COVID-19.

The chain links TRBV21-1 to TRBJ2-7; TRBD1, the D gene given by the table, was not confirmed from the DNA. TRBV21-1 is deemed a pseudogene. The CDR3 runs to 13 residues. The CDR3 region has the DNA TGTGCCAGCAGCAACGGGACAGCCTGGGAGCAGTACTTC. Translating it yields CASSNGTAWEQYF.

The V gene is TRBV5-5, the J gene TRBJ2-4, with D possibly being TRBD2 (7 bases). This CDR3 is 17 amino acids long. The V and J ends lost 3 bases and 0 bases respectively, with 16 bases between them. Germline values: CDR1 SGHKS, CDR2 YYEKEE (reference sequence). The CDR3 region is CASSSTRGALAKNIQYF. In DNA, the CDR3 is TGTGCCAGCAGCTCTACACGGGGGGCCCTAGCCAAAAACATTCAGTACTTC.

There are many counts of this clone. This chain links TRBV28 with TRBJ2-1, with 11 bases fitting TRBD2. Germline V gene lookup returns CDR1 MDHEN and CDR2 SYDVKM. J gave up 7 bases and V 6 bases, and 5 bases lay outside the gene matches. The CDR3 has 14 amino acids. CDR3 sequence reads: CASRQLAGGNEQFF. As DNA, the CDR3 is TGTGCCAGCAGGCAGCTAGCGGGAGGAAATGAGCAGTTCTTC.

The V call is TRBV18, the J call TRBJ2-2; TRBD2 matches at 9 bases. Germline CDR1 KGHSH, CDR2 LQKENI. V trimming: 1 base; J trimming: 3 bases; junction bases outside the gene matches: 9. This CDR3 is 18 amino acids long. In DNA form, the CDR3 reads TGTGCCAGCTCACCACAGACCTTAGCGGGAGTAGACACCGGGGAGCTGTTTTTT. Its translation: CASSPQTLAGVDTGELFF. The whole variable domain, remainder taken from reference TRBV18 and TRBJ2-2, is NAGVMQNPRHLVRRRGQEARLRCSPMKGHSHVYWYRQLPEEGLKFMVYLQKENIIDESGMPKERFSAEFPKEGPSILRIQQVVRGDSAAYFCASSPQTLAGVDTGELFFGEGSRLTVL.

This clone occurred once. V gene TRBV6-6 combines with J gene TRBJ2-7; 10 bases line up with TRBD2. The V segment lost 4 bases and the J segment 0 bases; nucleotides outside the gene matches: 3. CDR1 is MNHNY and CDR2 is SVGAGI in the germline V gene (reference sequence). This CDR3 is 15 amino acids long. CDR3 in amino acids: CASSLRTSGSYEQYF. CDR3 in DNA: TGTGCCAGCAGTTTGAGGACTAGCGGCTCCTACGAGCAGTACTTC.

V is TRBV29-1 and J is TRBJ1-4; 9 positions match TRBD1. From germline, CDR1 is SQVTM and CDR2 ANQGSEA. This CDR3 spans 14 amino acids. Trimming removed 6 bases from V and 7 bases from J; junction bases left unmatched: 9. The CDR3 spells CSVGTGQGPEKLFF. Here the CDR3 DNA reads TGCAGCGTAGGTACGGGACAGGGACCTGAAAAACTGTTTTTT.

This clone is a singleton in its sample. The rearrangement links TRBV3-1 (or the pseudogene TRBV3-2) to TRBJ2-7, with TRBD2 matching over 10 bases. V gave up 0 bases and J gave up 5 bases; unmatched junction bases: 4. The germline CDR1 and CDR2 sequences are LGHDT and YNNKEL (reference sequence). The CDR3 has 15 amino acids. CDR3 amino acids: CASSQEGLAGDEQYF. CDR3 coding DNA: TGTGCCAGCAGCCAAGAAGGCCTAGCGGGAGACGAGCAGTACTTC.

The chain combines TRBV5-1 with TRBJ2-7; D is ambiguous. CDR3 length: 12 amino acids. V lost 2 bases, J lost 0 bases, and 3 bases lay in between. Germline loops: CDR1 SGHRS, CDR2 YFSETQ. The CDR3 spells CASSFLSYEQYF. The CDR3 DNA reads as TGCGCCAGCAGCTTCCTCTCCTACGAGCAGTACTTC. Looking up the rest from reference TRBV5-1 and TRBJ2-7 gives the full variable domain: KAGVTQTPRYLIKTRGQQVTLSCSPISGHRSVSWYQQTPGQGLQFLFEYFSETQRNKGNFPGRFSGRQFSNSRSEMNVSTLELGDSALYLCASSFLSYEQYFGPGTRLTVT.

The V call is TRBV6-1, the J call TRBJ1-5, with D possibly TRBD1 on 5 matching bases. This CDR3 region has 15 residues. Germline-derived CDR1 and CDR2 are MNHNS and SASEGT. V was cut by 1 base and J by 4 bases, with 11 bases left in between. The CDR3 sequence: CASSEGRQNNQPQHF. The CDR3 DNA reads TGTGCCAGCAGTGAAGGCCGACAGAATAATCAGCCCCAGCATTTT.

The CDR3, as DNA: TGTGCCAGAAGCCCCCCGGGACTAGCGGGAGGAGTGGATACGCAGTATTTT. Protein: CARSPPGLAGGVDTQYF. The chain uses TRBV5-3 and TRBJ2-3; 15 nucleotides align to TRBD2. TRBV5-3 qualifies as an ORF whose function is uncertain. This CDR3 has 17 residues. The J segment lost 6 bases and the V segment lost 4 bases, leaving 9 bases of the junction unmatched.

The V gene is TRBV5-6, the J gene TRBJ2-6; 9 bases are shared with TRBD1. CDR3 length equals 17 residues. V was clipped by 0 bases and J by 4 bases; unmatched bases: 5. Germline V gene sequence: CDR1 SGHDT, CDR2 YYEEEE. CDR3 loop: CASSLEQGAYGANVLTF. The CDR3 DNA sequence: TGTGCCAGCAGCTTGGAACAGGGGGCGTACGGGGCCAACGTCCTGACTTTC.

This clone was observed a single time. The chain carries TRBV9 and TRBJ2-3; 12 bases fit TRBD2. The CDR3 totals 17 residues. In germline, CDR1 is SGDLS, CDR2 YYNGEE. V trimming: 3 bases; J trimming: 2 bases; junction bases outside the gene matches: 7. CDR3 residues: CASSAASGRVDTDTQYF. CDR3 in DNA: TGTGCCAGCAGCGCTGCTAGCGGGAGGGTCGACACAGATACGCAGTATTTT.

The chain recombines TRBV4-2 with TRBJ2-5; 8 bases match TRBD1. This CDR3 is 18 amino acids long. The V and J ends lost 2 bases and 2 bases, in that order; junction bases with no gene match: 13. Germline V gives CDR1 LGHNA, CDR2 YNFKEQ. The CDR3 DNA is TGTGCCAGCAGCCAACAGGGGGCCGGGCAGTTTGGTCAAGAGACCCAGTACTTC. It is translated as CASSQQGAGQFGQETQYF.

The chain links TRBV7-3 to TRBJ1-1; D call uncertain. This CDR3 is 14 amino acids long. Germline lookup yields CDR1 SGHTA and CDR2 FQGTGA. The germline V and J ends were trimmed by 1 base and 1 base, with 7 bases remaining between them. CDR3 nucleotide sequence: TGTGCCAGCAGCTTAAACGGAGAGAACACTGAAGCTTTCTTT. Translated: CASSLNGENTEAFF.

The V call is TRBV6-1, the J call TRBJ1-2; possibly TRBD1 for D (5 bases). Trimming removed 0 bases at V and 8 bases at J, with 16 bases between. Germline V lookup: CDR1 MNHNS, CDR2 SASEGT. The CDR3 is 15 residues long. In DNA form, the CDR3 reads TGTGCCAGCAGTGAAGCCCGGGGGGGTCTATACGGCTACACCTTC. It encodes CASSEARGGLYGYTF.

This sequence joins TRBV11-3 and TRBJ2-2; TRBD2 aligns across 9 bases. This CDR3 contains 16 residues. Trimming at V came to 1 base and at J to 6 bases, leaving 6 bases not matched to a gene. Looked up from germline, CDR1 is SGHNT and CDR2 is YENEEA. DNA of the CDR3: TGTGCCAGCAGCTTAGGTAGCGGGAGTTTCGCCGGGGAGCTGTTTTTT. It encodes CASSLGSGSFAGELFF.

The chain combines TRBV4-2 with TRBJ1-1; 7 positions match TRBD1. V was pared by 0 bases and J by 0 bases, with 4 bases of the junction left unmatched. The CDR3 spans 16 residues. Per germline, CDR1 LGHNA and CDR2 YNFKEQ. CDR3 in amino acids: CASSQEQGSMNTEAFF. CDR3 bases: TGTGCCAGCAGCCAAGAACAGGGGTCCATGAACACTGAAGCTTTCTTT.

CDR3: CASSSDSSEGQPQHF. The CDR3 DNA follows: TGTGCCAGCAGCTCTGACAGTTCGGAGGGTCAGCCCCAGCATTTT. The genes are TRBV7-2 and TRBJ1-5, with TRBD1 as a possible D gene (5 bases). V was trimmed by 4 bases and J by 6 bases, leaving 16 bases between them. Germline values: CDR1 SGHTA, CDR2 FQGNSA. The CDR3 is 15 residues long.

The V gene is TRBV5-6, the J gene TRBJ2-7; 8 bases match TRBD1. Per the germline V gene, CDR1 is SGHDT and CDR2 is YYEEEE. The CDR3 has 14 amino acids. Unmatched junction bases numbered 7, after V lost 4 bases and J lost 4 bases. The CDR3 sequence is CASSGGTGGYEQYF. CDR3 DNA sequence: TGTGCCAGCAGCGGCGGGACAGGAGGTTACGAGCAGTACTTC. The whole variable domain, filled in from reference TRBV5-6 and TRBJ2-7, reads DAGVTQSPTHLIKTRGQQVTLRCSPKSGHDTVSWYQQALGQGPQFIFQYYEEEERQRGNFPDRFSGHQFPNYSSELNVNALLLGDSALYLCASSGGTGGYEQYFGPGTRLTVT.